Reported below is one T cell receptor (beta chain). V dropped 2 bases and J dropped 7; count of bases not matched to a gene: 4. This CDR3 contains 15 residues. CDR1 and CDR2 from the germline V gene are MNHEY and SVGAGI. These data come from a study of blood T cells in healthy people across ages. A second about 7 to 12 cycle PCR used barcoded and J-beta primers. A minimum of 2.5 million CDR3-containing paired-end reads was obtained for each sample. TCRdb re-analysed the 5' RACE reads in MiXCR, keeping a single row per CDR3 protein. The sample contains approximately 2,000,000 distinct CDR3 sequences, 39% of which appear only once.

The V gene is TRBV6-5, the J gene TRBJ2-1; 11 positions agree with TRBD2. The sequence derives from a human donor in good health. The sample comprised blood. CDR3 sequence (DNA): TGTGCCAGCAGTTACGGTAGCGGGGGGGGGAATGAGCAGTTCTTC. Amino acid sequence: CASSYGSGGGNEQFF.